Listed here are 30 T cell receptor beta chains from one sample, sequenced in a study of blood T cell repertoires in COVID-19. Sequencing used immunoSEQ multiplex PCR; TCRdb keeps in-frame clones, though not all of them. The sample consists of about 360,000 clones, around 84% of them appearing once. Input material: peripheral blood. These receptors were obtained from a human donor in a cohort sampled during active COVID-19.

CDR3 DNA sequence: TGTGCCAGCAGCTCAGTGTTGGAGCAGTTCTTC. This encodes CASSSVLEQFF. V gene TRBV3-1 (or the pseudogene TRBV3-2) combines with J gene TRBJ2-1; D is ambiguous. V shed 5 bases and J shed 10 bases, with 9 bases lying between them. CDR1 LGHDT and CDR2 YNNKEL come from the germline V gene (reference sequence). The CDR3 consists of 11 residues.

This clone was observed once. The CDR3 coding sequence is TGTGCCAGCAGCCGACGGTTACGGGAAGAGACCCAGTACTTC. Encoded protein: CASSRRLREETQYF. The rearrangement uses TRBV14 and TRBJ2-5; D gene uncertain. The length of the CDR3 is 14 residues. The germline V gene has CDR1 SGHDN and CDR2 FVKESK. The V end was cut by 4 bases, the J end by 3 bases, with 12 bases between.

The chain couples TRBV28 to TRBJ2-7; 7 bases map to TRBD1. J lost 4 bases, V lost 5 bases, and 14 bases had no gene match. CDR1 MDHEN and CDR2 SYDVKM come from the germline V gene. This CDR3 contains 16 residues. The CDR3 loop is CASSPTSQGKGYEQYF. The CDR3 bases are TGTGCCAGCAGTCCCACTTCACAGGGGAAAGGATACGAGCAGTACTTC.

This clone was seen only a few times. This CDR3 is CAWSGQGSYSGANVLTF. Written as DNA, the CDR3 is TGTGCCTGGAGTGGACAGGGGTCTTACTCTGGGGCCAACGTCCTGACTTTC. The J gene is TRBJ2-6, the V gene TRBV30, with 8 bases aligning to TRBD1. Germline V gene lookup returns CDR1 GTSNPN and CDR2 SVGIG (reference sequence). The ends lost 1 base at V and 0 bases at J; junction bases unmatched: 5. The CDR3 runs to 17 residues.

Only a few counts were recorded for this clone. The chain couples TRBV7-9 to TRBJ1-1; D unresolved. Germline CDR1 reads SEHNR; CDR2 reads FQNEAQ (reference sequence). V lost 11 bases to trimming and J lost 4 bases, with 23 bases between them. The CDR3 has 15 residues. The DNA for the CDR3 is TGTGCCGCGGGGAGTGGACCGTTCGGAGGCACTGAAGCTTTCTTT. It specifies CAAGSGPFGGTEAFF.

The chain carries TRBV2 and TRBJ2-5, with D tentatively TRBD1 (6 bases). The CDR3 has 13 amino acids. V was clipped by 4 bases and J by 3 bases, with 9 bases between them. Germline CDR1 and CDR2: SNHLY and FYNNEI. The CDR3 protein is CASSVDSEETQYF. The CDR3 DNA follows: TGTGCCAGCAGTGTGGACAGTGAAGAGACCCAGTACTTC.

The rearrangement links TRBV6-5 to TRBJ2-7, with D tentatively TRBD1 (6 bases). V lost 2 bases, J lost 6 bases, and 14 bases lay in between. The CDR3 is made up of 14 amino acids. The germline gives CDR1 MNHEY, CDR2 SVGAGI. CDR3 protein: CASSYDPTGTEQYF. CDR3 DNA: TGTGCCAGCAGTTACGATCCGACAGGCACCGAGCAGTACTTC.

This clone was seen just once. The V call is TRBV11-1, the J call TRBJ2-5; 8 bases match TRBD2. Germline V gene lookup returns CDR1 SGHAT and CDR2 FQDESV (reference sequence). CDR3 length: 15 amino acids. Losses at the gene ends were 1 base for V and 3 bases for J; bases not matched to a gene: 4. CDR3 residues: CASSLDSRGEETQYF. CDR3 nucleotide sequence: TGTGCCAGCAGCTTAGATTCGCGGGGGGAAGAGACCCAGTACTTC. Drawing the rest from reference TRBV11-1 and TRBJ2-5, the complete variable domain is EAEVAQSPRYKITEKSQAVAFWCDPISGHATLYWYRQILGQGPELLVQFQDESVVDDSQLPKDRFSAERLKGVDSTLKIQPAELGDSAMYLCASSLDSRGEETQYFGPGTRLLVL.

The gene calls are TRBV19 and TRBJ1-1, with 9 bases that match TRBD1. Germline loops: CDR1 LNHDA, CDR2 SQIVND (reference sequence). V lost 6 bases, J lost 4 bases, and 6 bases stayed unmatched. There are 14 residues in the CDR3. CDR3 residues: CASRTDRGFTEAFF. CDR3 coding DNA: TGTGCCAGTAGAACCGACAGGGGGTTCACTGAAGCTTTCTTT.

This clone was counted a single time. V is TRBV6-4 and J is TRBJ2-2; the D gene is possibly TRBD2 (5 bases). CDR1 is MRHNA and CDR2 is SNTAGT in the germline V gene. Trimming removed 4 bases from V and 7 bases from J, with 13 bases in between. The length of the CDR3 is 14 residues. The DNA for the CDR3 is TGTGCCAGCAGTGTCGAGGGATCGGGCGGGGAGCTGTTTTTT. Translating gives CASSVEGSGGELFF.

V is TRBV30 and J is TRBJ2-7, with TRBD2 identical over 11 bases. V shed 3 bases and J 3 bases; nucleotides not matched to a gene: 1. The CDR3 consists of 13 residues. Germline CDR1 GTSNPN, CDR2 SVGIG (reference sequence). The CDR3 is CAWRLAGVYEQYF. For the CDR3, the DNA is TGTGCCTGGAGACTAGCGGGAGTCTACGAGCAGTACTTC. The whole variable domain, remainder taken from reference TRBV30 and TRBJ2-7, is SQTIHQWPATLVQPVGSPLSLECTVEGTSNPNLYWYRQAAGRGLQLLFYSVGIGQISSEVPQNLSASRPQDRQFILSSKKLLLSDSGFYLCAWRLAGVYEQYFGPGTRLTVT.

The CDR3 bases are TGTGCCATCAGTGGCCCCTCGGTGGGACAGGGCACAGATACGCAGTATTTT. It translates to CAISGPSVGQGTDTQYF. The J gene is TRBJ2-3, the V gene TRBV10-3; 8 bases fit TRBD1. The CDR3 extends over 17 amino acids. The germline CDR1 and CDR2 sequences are ENHRY and SYGVKD. The V segment lost 4 bases and the J segment 1 base; nucleotides outside the gene matches: 10.

The V call is TRBV6-1, the J call TRBJ2-1; TRBD1 matches 9 bases. After removal of 0 bases from V and 6 bases from J, the junction contained 12 bases not matched to a gene. The CDR3 length is 18 residues. Germline V gene sequence: CDR1 MNHNS, CDR2 SASEGT. The CDR3 bases are TGTGCCAGCAGTGAAGCGGGGAAGAGACAGGGGGTAGGCAATGAGCAGTTCTTC. This encodes CASSEAGKRQGVGNEQFF.

This sequence joins TRBV11-3 and TRBJ2-6, with 10 bases identical to TRBD2. V shed 4 bases, J shed 2 bases, and the junction held 2 bases outside the gene matches. The V gene's germline CDR1 is SGHNT and CDR2 YENEEA. The CDR3 consists of 16 residues. The CDR3 spells CASSSTSGAGANVLTF. CDR3 sequence (DNA): TGTGCCAGCAGCTCAACTAGCGGGGCTGGGGCCAACGTCCTGACTTTC.

This chain uses TRBV18 with TRBJ2-1; D possibly corresponds to TRBD2 (6 bases). V was trimmed by 6 bases and J by 10 bases, leaving 19 bases between them. The CDR3 is made up of 14 amino acids. Looked up from germline, CDR1 is KGHSH and CDR2 is LQKENI. CDR3 amino acids: CASSFGGDLSEQFF. The CDR3, as DNA: TGTGCCAGCTCTTTCGGGGGAGATCTCTCCGAGCAGTTCTTC.

CDR3 residues: CSAGNTEAFF. The CDR3 DNA follows: TGTTCAGCAGGGAACACTGAAGCTTTCTTT. The chain couples TRBV6-5 to TRBJ1-1; no clear D. Germline V gene sequence: CDR1 MNHEY, CDR2 SVGAGI. CDR3 size: 10 residues.

The gene calls are TRBV30 and TRBJ1-2; 7 bases match TRBD1. The CDR3 is 12 residues long. The ends lost 3 bases at V and 8 bases at J; junction bases unmatched: 6. Per the germline V gene, CDR1 is GTSNPN and CDR2 is SVGIG (reference sequence). The CDR3 protein is CAWSRGLGGYTF. CDR3 coding DNA: TGTGCCTGGAGCAGGGGGTTAGGGGGCTACACCTTC.

This sequence joins TRBV28 and TRBJ2-3; 10 nucleotides match TRBD1. CDR1 is MDHEN and CDR2 is SYDVKM in the germline V gene. Germline trimming cut 6 bases from V and 4 bases from J; bases unmatched to any gene: 7. The CDR3 sequence is 15 residues long. The chain's CDR3 is CASSPPGTGADTQYF. Here the CDR3 DNA reads TGTGCCAGCAGCCCGCCCGGGACAGGGGCAGATACGCAGTATTTT.

This chain connects TRBV2 to TRBJ1-5, with no clear D. This CDR3 spans 12 amino acids. Trimming left V 7 bases short and J 9 bases short, with 13 bases between. Germline loops: CDR1 SNHLY, CDR2 FYNNEI. CDR3 sequence: CASNLILGPQHF. The CDR3 DNA reads TGTGCCAGCAACCTGATTCTCGGGCCCCAGCATTTT.

V usage is TRBV9 and J usage is TRBJ2-2; 7 bases are shared with TRBD1. This CDR3 is built from 15 residues. The trim removed 0 bases at V and 5 bases at J, leaving 4 bases unmatched. The germline CDR1 and CDR2 sequences are SGDLS and YYNGEE. CDR3 in amino acids: CASSVGTGETGELFF. Written as DNA, the CDR3 is TGTGCCAGCAGCGTAGGGACAGGCGAGACCGGGGAGCTGTTTTTT.

The chain combines TRBV12-3 or TRBV12-4 with TRBJ1-2, with D maybe TRBD1 (5 bases). Trimming pared 6 bases from V and 9 bases from J, leaving 14 bases between. CDR3 size: 12 residues. The CDR3 reads CASSNPGGSYTF. DNA for the CDR3: TGTGCCAGCAGCAACCCCGGGGGAAGCTACACCTTC.

The genes are TRBV5-1 and TRBJ2-1, with TRBD2 matching over 13 bases. Germline V gives CDR1 SGHRS, CDR2 YFSETQ. The V and J ends lost 6 bases and 9 bases, in that order; junction bases with no gene match: 9. The CDR3 sequence is 15 residues long. The CDR3 DNA sequence: TGCGCCAGCACCCCCGGACTAGCGGGAGATATTGAGCAGTTCTTC. Its translation: CASTPGLAGDIEQFF.

This chain links TRBV9 with TRBJ2-7, with 14 bases lining up with TRBD2. The CDR3 length is 15 residues. CDR1 is SGDLS and CDR2 is YYNGEE in the germline V gene. Losses at the gene ends were 4 bases for V and 6 bases for J; bases not matched to a gene: 6. The DNA for the CDR3 is TGTGCCAGCAGCCCCAGGGGACTAGCGGGAGCCGAGCAGTACTTC. Its protein product is CASSPRGLAGAEQYF.

The chain recombines TRBV25-1 with TRBJ1-4, with D tentatively TRBD1 (6 bases). The CDR3 contains 17 residues. V lost 6 bases and J lost 4, with 21 bases in between. Germline V gives CDR1 MGHDK, CDR2 SYGVNS. The DNA of the CDR3 is TGTGCCAGCAGGGCCAGATTCGAGGGGGACGGTAATGAAAAACTGTTTTTT. This sequence encodes CASRARFEGDGNEKLFF.

The chain recombines TRBV3-1 (or the pseudogene TRBV3-2) with TRBJ2-3, with 8 bases aligning to TRBD2. The CDR3 has 15 residues. V dropped 1 base and J dropped 10; count of bases not matched to a gene: 10. Looked up from germline, CDR1 is LGHDT and CDR2 is YNNKEL (reference sequence). In nucleotides, the CDR3 is TGTGCCAGCAGCCAAGGGCCCTCTAGCGGGTACCCGCAGTATTTT. As protein: CASSQGPSSGYPQYF.

As concerns this clone: This CDR3 is also generated by other DNA sequences in the sample. The chain uses TRBV5-1 and TRBJ2-1; D is perhaps TRBD1 (5 bases). Deletions cut 2 bases from V and 5 bases from J, with 8 bases between. The CDR3 consists of 13 residues. Per the germline V gene, CDR1 is SGHRS and CDR2 is YFSETQ. CDR3 sequence: CASSFKGDNEQFF. In DNA form, the CDR3 reads TGCGCCAGCAGCTTCAAAGGGGACAATGAGCAGTTCTTC.

The gene calls are TRBV30 and TRBJ2-2; D not certain. The CDR3 is 15 residues long. Trimming pared 0 bases from V and 3 bases from J, leaving 11 bases between. The germline V gene encodes CDR1 GTSNPN and CDR2 SVGIG (reference sequence). The CDR3 DNA sequence: TGTGCCTGGAGTGTACCCGGGTGGGACACCGGGGAGCTGTTTTTT. Amino acid sequence: CAWSVPGWDTGELFF. The variable domain in full, with the rest retrieved from reference TRBV30 and TRBJ2-2, is SQTIHQWPATLVQPVGSPLSLECTVEGTSNPNLYWYRQAAGRGLQLLFYSVGIGQISSEVPQNLSASRPQDRQFILSSKKLLLSDSGFYLCAWSVPGWDTGELFFGEGSRLTVL.

J is TRBJ2-1 and V is TRBV11-2; TRBD2 matches 7 bases. The CDR3 contains 15 residues. Germline-derived CDR1 and CDR2 are SGHAT and FQNNGV. After removal of 6 bases from V and 0 bases from J, the junction contained 5 bases not matched to a gene. The CDR3 is CASRVAGGSYNEQFF. The CDR3 bases are TGTGCCAGCAGGGTAGCGGGTGGCTCCTACAATGAGCAGTTCTTC.

The gene calls are TRBV7-2 and TRBJ2-6; 13 positions agree with TRBD2. Trimming removed 6 bases from V and 2 bases from J; junction bases left unmatched: 4. Germline CDR1 and CDR2: SGHTA and FQGNSA. The CDR3 loop spans 17 amino acids. The CDR3 nucleotides are TGTGCCAGCAGTTGGACTAGCGGGAGCACTGGGGCCAACGTCCTGACTTTC. Its protein is CASSWTSGSTGANVLTF.

V is TRBV24-1 and J is TRBJ2-1; TRBD2 agrees at 7 bases. This CDR3 region has 15 residues. Germline V gene lookup returns CDR1 KGHDR and CDR2 SFDVKD. The V gene end was trimmed by 6 bases and the J gene end by 6 bases; junction bases not matched to a gene: 10. CDR3 nucleotide sequence: TGTGCCACCAGTACCTCCCTGGGGGGGATCAATGAGCAGTTCTTC. Encoded protein: CATSTSLGGINEQFF.